This passage covers 4 T cell receptor beta chains from one sample sequenced in a study of cytomegalovirus exposure and HLA in healthy donors. In the PCR, 60 Vbeta and 13 Jbeta primers were used. Produced via immunoSEQ multiplex PCR; TCRdb's table is partial and in-frame only. The table records approximately 170,000 clones, roughly 79% of them present only once. The material sequenced was PBMCs. All receptors come from a woman in her thirties or forties in good health and CMV-seronegative.

Only one count was recorded for this clone. The rearrangement uses TRBV5-1 and TRBJ2-7, with 9 bases lining up with TRBD2. Germline assignment: CDR1 SGHRS and CDR2 YFSETQ. The V and J ends lost 2 bases and 5 bases, in that order; junction bases with no gene match: 11. The CDR3 extends over 16 amino acids. CDR3 amino acids: CASSLKGGRAKNEQYF. The CDR3 region has the DNA TGCGCCAGCAGCTTAAAGGGCGGGAGGGCGAAGAACGAGCAGTACTTC.

DNA for the CDR3: TGTGCCATCAGCCCGGGACTAGCGGGAGTAAAGGGCTCCTACGAGCAGTACTTC. This sequence encodes CAISPGLAGVKGSYEQYF. The rearrangement uses TRBV10-3 and TRBJ2-7; 14 nucleotides align to TRBD2. Germline loops: CDR1 ENHRY, CDR2 SYGVKD. Losses at the gene ends were 6 bases for V and 0 bases for J; bases not matched to a gene: 10. CDR3 length: 18 residues.

This chain connects TRBV28 to TRBJ2-5; 8 nucleotides line up with TRBD1. Germline V gene lookup returns CDR1 MDHEN and CDR2 SYDVKM. This CDR3 is built from 16 residues. Trimming removed 5 bases from V and 2 bases from J; junction bases left unmatched: 10. The CDR3 nucleotides are TGTGCCAGCAGTCTCACCGGGACAGGCCTTCAAGAGACCCAGTACTTC. This gives the protein CASSLTGTGLQETQYF.

This rearrangement joins TRBV27 to TRBJ1-1; D is unresolved. The V and J ends lost 5 bases and 6 bases respectively, with 13 bases between them. CDR1 and CDR2 (germline): MNHEY, SMNVEV (reference sequence). There are 13 residues in the CDR3. The CDR3 DNA sequence: TGTGCCAGCAGTCCCCCGGATCGGGCTGAAGCTTTCTTT. Its protein product is CASSPPDRAEAFF.